The following is a TCR beta chain sequence with its context. Its antigen is currently unknown. It was via CD45RO/CCR7/CD25/CD127/CD95/CD27 that CD4+ naive, central memory, regulatory and stem cell-like memory cells were sorted. The sample originates from a study of beta chain features in type 1 diabetes. Study-wide results and caveats: In all four CD4+ subsets, TCRB CDR3 length was significantly, moderately reduced in type 1 diabetes.

cDNA synthesis used the whole RNA isolate, giving expressed TCRB sequences. Several million reads were obtained on average from naive, central memory and regulatory T cell samples. Measured with immunoSEQ multiplex PCR; TCRdb has only the in-frame clones, and not every one. The table has about half a million clones, about 29% seen once. Sample: naive CD4+ T cells from blood. The clonotype comes from a man aged 18 to 29 in good health.

CDR3 sequence (DNA): TGCGCCAGCAGCTTACCTAAGGACAGCTACGAGCAGTACTTC. Translation gives CASSLPKDSYEQYF. V and J are TRBV5-1 and TRBJ2-7, with D possibly matching TRBD1 (6 bases). The CDR3 contains 14 residues. CDR1 SGHRS and CDR2 YFSETQ come from the germline V gene. The V end was cut by 2 bases, the J end by 3 bases, with 12 bases between.